The clone carrying this T cell receptor (beta chain) was detected ten times or more. The data belong to a study of T cells in Graves' hyperthyroidism and ophthalmopathy. Across the study: Peripheral blood was acquired at first diagnosis, ahead of any therapy whatsoever.

Germline V gene sequence: CDR1 SGHRS, CDR2 YFSETQ. The CDR3 runs to 13 residues. Between the trimmed V and J ends, which lost 4 bases and 6 bases, there was a span of 11 bases. Researchers amplified the TCR beta CDR3 regions from RNA transcripts. HTBI primers were the set used in a first-round RT-PCR of the TCR CDR3. TCRdb reprocessed the multiplex PCR reads with MiXCR, giving one entry per CDR3 protein. The sample consists of about 210,000 distinct CDR3 sequences, roughly 18% of them appearing once. Fresh peripheral blood, about 10 ml of it, supplied the PBMCs. The rearrangement uses TRBV5-1 and TRBJ2-1, with a weak D call TRBD2 (5 bases). This TCR was sampled from a man between 40 and 49 years old with Graves' hyperthyroidism. The sequenced sample consisted of blood. The CDR3: CASSAGPSNEQFF. In DNA form, the CDR3 reads TGCGCCAGCAGCGCGGGCCCTTCCAATGAGCAGTTCTTC.